This T cell receptor (beta chain) was sequenced during a study of T cells after yellow fever vaccination (dated by TCRdb to between 2017 and 2020). The study in broad terms: The SMART-Seq v4 Ultra Low Input RNA kit was used to prepare libraries from fractions with low cell numbers. Bulk TCR alpha and beta repertoires were sequenced longitudinally to track T-cell clones before and after primary and booster YFV17D yellow fever vaccination. The cohort comprised two healthy male donors, one aged 18 to 30 and one aged 30 to 40 years. Blood was drawn at multiple timepoints before and after primary and secondary immunization, with bulk PBMC replicates and cell subsets isolated.

A word on this clonotype: This receptor's antigen is unknown. Base qualities are not at hand, and no much larger clone is one base apart.

TCR cDNA was synthesized by 5'RACE template switching, which introduced a universal primer site and unique molecular identifiers. cDNA synthesis was primed from both the TCR alpha and TCR beta constant segments. Two PCR steps were used to amplify libraries, with sample barcodes and sequencing adapters being added in the second step. Sequencing of libraries was performed on Illumina HiSeq 2500 (2x100 bp) or NovaSeq (2x150 bp). The original methods were these. MIGEC handled demultiplexing of reads and collapsing into UMI consensus sequences, while MiXCR performed V(D)J alignment. Vaccine-responding clonotypes were identified with edgeR using replicate PBMC samples, with FDR below 0.01 and a log2 fold change above 5 up to day 15 being required. Bulk clonotypes were assigned CD4 or CD8 identity according to which sequenced CD4 or CD8 repertoire held them at higher abundance. TCRdb reprocessing: public reads trimmed at Q25 with fastp, clones called with MiXCR, in-frame beta chains kept. Under each unique CDR3 protein, matching rows form one entry showing the most common genes and DNA. The V and J calls, along with clone size, are taken from TCRdb and not from the paper's own processing. The sample yields roughly 300,000 distinct CDR3 sequences; 7% to 9% were counted once. The ten biggest clones cover approximately 15% of the sample.

What the research found in general, with its limitations: A small fraction of clonotypes appeared in both the CD4 and CD8 compartments, likely as a result of convergent recombination. FACS-sorted repertoires could contain abundant contaminating clonotypes from the bulk population, so computational filtering was required. The secondary T-cell response was weaker than the primary response but faster, peaking on day 5 instead of day 15. The study included only two donors, which limits how far the findings can be generalized. Most clones expanded after primary vaccination were re-detected after the booster (approximately 96% of CD4 and approximately 85% of CD8), suggesting broad memory maintenance.

As encoded in the germline V gene, CDR1 is SGHVS while CDR2 is FQNEAQ. The CDR3 holds 17 amino acids from the cysteine to the phenylalanine. Just the 51-base CDR3 DNA is kept, in frame starting at base 1. V lost 7 bases and J lost 1 base, and the count of bases not matched to a germline gene is 13. The treatment or condition label, read with the paper, signifies: live attenuated yellow fever vaccine strain. Two biological replicates of bulk PBMCs were collected at each blood-draw timepoint. PBMCs were isolated from peripheral blood using a standard Ficoll-Paque protocol. TriZol was used to extract RNA from bulk PBMCs, from CD4 and CD8 fractions, and from dextramer-positive and dextramer-negative fractions.

The sample here was PBMCs, taken roughly 47 days after the first yellow fever vaccination. This TCR came from a man aged 18 to 30 who received the YFV17D yellow fever vaccine. Recombination joined TRBV7-8 with TRBJ2-3, with 8 junctional bases fitting TRBD1. The DNA sequence is given as TGTGCCAGCATCCTACTGAGGGTGGGACAGGGCACAGATACGCAGTATTTT. Its protein reads: CASILLRVGQGTDTQYF. The reference TRBV7-8 and TRBJ2-3 proteins fill in what lies around the CDR3, so the full variable domain reads GAGVSQSPRYKVAKRGQDVALRCDPISGHVSLFWYQQALGQGPEFLTYFQNEAQLDKSGLPSDRFFAERPEGSVSTLKIQRTQQEDSAVYLCASILLRVGQGTDTQYFGPGTRLTVL.